The subject of this entry is one T cell receptor (beta chain). Its antigen is unknown. Produced via immunoSEQ multiplex PCR; TCRdb's table is partial and in-frame only. The sample consists of roughly 200,000 clones, just under 95% of them appearing once. The data originate from a study of T cell responses to AZD1222 COVID-19 vaccine. This CDR3 is built from 15 residues. Study conclusions and caveats: Rises in breadth and depth of Spike-specific TCRs came after two AZD1222 doses.

Sequencing used peripheral blood, obtained 28 days after the second dose of the MenACWY control vaccine. The V gene is TRBV21-1, the J gene TRBJ1-2; the table's D gene call, TRBD1, was not cross checked with the DNA. TRBV21-1 represents a pseudogene. This sequence was found in an adult who received the MenACWY meningococcal vaccine as a control. The DNA of the CDR3 is TGTGCCAGCAGCAAAGAAGACAGGGGGAACTATGGCTACACCTTC. It encodes CASSKEDRGNYGYTF.